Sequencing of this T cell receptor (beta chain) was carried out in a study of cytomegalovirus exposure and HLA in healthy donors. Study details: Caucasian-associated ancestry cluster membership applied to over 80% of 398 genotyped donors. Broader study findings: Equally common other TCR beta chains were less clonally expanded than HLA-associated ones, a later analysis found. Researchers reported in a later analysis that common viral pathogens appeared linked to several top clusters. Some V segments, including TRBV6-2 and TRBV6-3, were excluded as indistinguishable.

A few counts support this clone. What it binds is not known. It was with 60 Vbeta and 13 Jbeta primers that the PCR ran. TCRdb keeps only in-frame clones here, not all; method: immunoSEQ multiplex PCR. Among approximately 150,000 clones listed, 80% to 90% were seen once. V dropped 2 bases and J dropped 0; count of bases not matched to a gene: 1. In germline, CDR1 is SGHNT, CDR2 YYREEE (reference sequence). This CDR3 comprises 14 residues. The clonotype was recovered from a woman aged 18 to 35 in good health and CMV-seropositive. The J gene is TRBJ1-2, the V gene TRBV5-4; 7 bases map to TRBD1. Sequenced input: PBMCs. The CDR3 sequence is CASSLGGPNYGYTF. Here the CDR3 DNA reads TGTGCCAGCAGCTTAGGGGGCCCTAACTATGGCTACACCTTC.